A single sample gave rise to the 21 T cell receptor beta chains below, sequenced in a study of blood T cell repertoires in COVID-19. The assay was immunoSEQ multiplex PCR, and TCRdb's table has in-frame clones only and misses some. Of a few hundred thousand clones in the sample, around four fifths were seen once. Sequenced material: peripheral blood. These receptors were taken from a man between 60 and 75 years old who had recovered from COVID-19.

CDR3 in amino acids: CSARDRTAQYF. The CDR3 DNA is TGCAGTGCTAGAGATCGAACGGCCCAGTACTTC. The chain couples TRBV20-1 to TRBJ2-5; no clear D gene. CDR1 and CDR2 (germline): DFQATT, SNEGSKA (reference sequence). V lost 0 bases and J 9 bases, leaving 8 bases between the germline ends. The CDR3 contains 11 residues.

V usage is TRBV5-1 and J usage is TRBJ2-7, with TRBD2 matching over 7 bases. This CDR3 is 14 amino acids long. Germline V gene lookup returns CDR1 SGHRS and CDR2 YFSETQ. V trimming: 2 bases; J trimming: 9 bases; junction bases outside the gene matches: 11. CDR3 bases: TGCGCCAGCAGCTTTGGCAGCGGGAATGAAGTGCAGTACTTC. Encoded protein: CASSFGSGNEVQYF.

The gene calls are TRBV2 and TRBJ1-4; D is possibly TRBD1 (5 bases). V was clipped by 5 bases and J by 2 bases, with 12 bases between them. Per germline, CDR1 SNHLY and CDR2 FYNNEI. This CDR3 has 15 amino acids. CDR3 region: CASSLSGLTNEKLFF. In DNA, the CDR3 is TGTGCCAGCAGTTTATCGGGACTTACTAATGAAAAACTGTTTTTT.

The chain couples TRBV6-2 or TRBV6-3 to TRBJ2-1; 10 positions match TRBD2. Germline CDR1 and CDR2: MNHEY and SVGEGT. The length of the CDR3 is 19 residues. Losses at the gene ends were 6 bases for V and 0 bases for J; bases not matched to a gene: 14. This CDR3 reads CASSPSAGGPESSYNEQFF. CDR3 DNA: TGTGCCAGCAGCCCCTCAGCGGGAGGGCCGGAGAGCTCCTACAATGAGCAGTTCTTC.

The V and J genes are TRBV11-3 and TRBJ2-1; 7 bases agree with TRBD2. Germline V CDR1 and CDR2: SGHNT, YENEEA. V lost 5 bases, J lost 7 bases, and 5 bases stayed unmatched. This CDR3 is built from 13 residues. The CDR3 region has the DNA TGTGCCAGCAGCCCGATCGGGGGGAATGAGCAGTTCTTC. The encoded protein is CASSPIGGNEQFF.

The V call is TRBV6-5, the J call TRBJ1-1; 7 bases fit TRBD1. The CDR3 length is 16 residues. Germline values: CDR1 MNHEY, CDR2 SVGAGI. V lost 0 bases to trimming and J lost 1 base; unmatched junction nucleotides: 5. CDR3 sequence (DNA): TGTGCCAGCAGTTACTCGACAAGGACAGGGAACACTGAAGCTTTCTTT. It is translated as CASSYSTRTGNTEAFF.

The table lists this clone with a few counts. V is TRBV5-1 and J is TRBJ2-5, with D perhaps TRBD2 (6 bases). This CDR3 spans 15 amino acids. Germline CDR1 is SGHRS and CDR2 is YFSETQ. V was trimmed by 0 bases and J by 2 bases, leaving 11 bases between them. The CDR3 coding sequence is TGCGCCAGCAGCTTGGCGGGAGCATGGCAAGAGACCCAGTACTTC. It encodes CASSLAGAWQETQYF.

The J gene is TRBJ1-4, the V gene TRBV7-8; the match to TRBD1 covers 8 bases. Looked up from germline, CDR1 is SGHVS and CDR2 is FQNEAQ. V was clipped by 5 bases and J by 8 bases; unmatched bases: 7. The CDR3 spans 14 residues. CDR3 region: CASSPRGPGEKLFF. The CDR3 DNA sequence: TGTGCCAGCAGCCCCAGGGGGCCTGGAGAAAAACTGTTTTTT.

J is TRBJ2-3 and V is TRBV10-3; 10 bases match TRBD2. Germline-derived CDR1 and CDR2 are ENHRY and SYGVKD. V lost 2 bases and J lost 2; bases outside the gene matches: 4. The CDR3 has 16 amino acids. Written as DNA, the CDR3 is TGTGCCATCAGTGAGGCTAGCGGGGGAGCCACAGATACGCAGTATTTT. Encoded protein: CAISEASGGATDTQYF.

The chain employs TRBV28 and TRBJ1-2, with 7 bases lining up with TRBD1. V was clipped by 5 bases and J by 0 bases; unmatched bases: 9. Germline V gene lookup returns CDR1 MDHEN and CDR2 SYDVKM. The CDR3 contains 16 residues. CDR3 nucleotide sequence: TGTGCCAGCAGTCCACCCGGGACAGTTTCTAACTATGGCTACACCTTC. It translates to CASSPPGTVSNYGYTF.

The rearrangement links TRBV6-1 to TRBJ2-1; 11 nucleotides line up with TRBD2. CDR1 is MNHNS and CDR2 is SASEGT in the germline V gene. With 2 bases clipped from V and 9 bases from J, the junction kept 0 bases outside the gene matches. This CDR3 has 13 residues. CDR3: CASSETSGGEQFF. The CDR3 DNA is TGTGCCAGCAGTGAAACTAGCGGGGGTGAGCAGTTCTTC.

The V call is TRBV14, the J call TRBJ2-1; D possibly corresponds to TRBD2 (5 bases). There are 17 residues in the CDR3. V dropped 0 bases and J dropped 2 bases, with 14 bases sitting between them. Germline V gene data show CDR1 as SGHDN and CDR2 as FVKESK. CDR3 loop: CASSQDVFRGPYNEQFF. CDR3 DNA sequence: TGTGCCAGCAGCCAAGATGTTTTCCGGGGTCCCTACAATGAGCAGTTCTTC. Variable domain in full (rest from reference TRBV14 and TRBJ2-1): EAGVTQFPSHSVIEKGQTVTLRCDPISGHDNLYWYRRVMGKEIKFLLHFVKESKQDESGMPNNRFLAERTGGTYSTLKVQPAELEDSGVYFCASSQDVFRGPYNEQFFGPGTRLTVL.

The CDR3 loop reads CASSFRLDAAVGSYNEQFF. The CDR3 DNA sequence: TGTGCCAGCAGTTTTAGGCTAGACGCGGCCGTTGGCTCCTACAATGAGCAGTTCTTC. This chain connects TRBV27 to TRBJ2-1, with D unresolved. This CDR3 is built from 19 residues. The ends were cut back, 3 bases at V and 0 bases at J, with 21 bases in the middle. Germline values: CDR1 MNHEY, CDR2 SMNVEV (reference sequence).

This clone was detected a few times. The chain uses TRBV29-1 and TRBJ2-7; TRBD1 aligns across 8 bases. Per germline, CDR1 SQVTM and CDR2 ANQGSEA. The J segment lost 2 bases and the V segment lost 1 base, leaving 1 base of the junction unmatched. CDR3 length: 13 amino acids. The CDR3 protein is CSVEGQGTYEQYF. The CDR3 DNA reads TGCAGCGTTGAAGGACAGGGGACCTACGAGCAGTACTTC.

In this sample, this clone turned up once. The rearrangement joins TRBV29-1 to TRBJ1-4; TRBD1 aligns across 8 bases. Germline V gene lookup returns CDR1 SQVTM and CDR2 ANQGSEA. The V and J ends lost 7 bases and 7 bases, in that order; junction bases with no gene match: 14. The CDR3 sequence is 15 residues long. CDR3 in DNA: TGCAGCGACACCCCCCGGACAGGGTGGCGTGAAAAACTGTTTTTT. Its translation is CSDTPRTGWREKLFF.

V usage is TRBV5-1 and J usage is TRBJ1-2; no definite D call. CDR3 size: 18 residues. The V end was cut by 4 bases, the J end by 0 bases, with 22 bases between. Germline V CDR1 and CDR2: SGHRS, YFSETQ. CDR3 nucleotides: TGCGCCAGCAGCCCTGGCCCGGCCCCCTCGGGTGCTAACTATGGCTACACCTTC. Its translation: CASSPGPAPSGANYGYTF. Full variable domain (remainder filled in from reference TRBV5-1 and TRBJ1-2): KAGVTQTPRYLIKTRGQQVTLSCSPISGHRSVSWYQQTPGQGLQFLFEYFSETQRNKGNFPGRFSGRQFSNSRSEMNVSTLELGDSALYLCASSPGPAPSGANYGYTFGSGTRLTVV.

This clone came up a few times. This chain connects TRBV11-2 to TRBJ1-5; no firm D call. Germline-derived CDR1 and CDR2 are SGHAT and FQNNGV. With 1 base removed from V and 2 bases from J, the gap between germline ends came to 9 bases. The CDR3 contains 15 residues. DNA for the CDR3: TGTGCCAGCAGCTTAGCTGCGGGAGGCAATCAGCCCCAGCATTTT. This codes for CASSLAAGGNQPQHF.

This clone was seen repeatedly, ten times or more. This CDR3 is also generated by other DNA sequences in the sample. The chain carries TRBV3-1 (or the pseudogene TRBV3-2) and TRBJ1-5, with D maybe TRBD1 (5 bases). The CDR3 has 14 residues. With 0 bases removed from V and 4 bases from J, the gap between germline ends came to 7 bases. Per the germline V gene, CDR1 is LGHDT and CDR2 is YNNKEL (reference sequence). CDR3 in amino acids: CASSQDPGNQPQHF. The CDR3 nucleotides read TGTGCCAGCAGCCAAGACCCAGGGAATCAGCCCCAGCATTTT.

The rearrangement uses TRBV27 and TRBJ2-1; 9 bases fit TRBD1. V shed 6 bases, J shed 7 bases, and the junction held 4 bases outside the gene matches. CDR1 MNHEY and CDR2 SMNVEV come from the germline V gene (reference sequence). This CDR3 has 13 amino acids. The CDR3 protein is CASRRTGENEQFF. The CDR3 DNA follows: TGTGCCAGCAGACGGACAGGGGAAAATGAGCAGTTCTTC.

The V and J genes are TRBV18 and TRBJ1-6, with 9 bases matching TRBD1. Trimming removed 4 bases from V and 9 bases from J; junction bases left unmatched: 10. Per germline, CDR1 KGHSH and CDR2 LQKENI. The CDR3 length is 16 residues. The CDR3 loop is CASSRTSGQGGSPLHF. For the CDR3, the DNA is TGTGCCAGCTCACGGACCTCGGGACAGGGCGGTTCACCCCTCCACTTT.

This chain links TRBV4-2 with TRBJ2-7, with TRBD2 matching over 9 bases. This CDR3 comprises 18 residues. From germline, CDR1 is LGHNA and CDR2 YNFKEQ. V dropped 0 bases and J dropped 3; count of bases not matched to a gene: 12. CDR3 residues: CASSQDLGSWRGGYEQYF. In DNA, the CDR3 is TGTGCCAGCAGCCAAGATCTTGGGAGTTGGCGGGGGGGCTACGAGCAGTACTTC.